This record concerns one T cell receptor beta chain sequence. Its antigen remains unidentified. Sequenced by immunoSEQ multiplex PCR; TCRdb stores in-frame clones only, minus some. Of approximately 160,000 clones listed, about nine tenths are singletons. The CDR3 loop spans 15 amino acids. Germline CDR1 is SGHTS and CDR2 is YDEGEE. Trimming cost V 4 bases and J 5 bases; bases outside gene matches: 11. This sample is drawn from a study of T cell responses to AZD1222 COVID-19 vaccine. Notes on the study in general: Repertoire sampling occurred only after the peak T cell response.

The V call is TRBV5-8, the J call TRBJ2-5; TRBD2 aligns across 7 bases. Source: peripheral blood, taken on day 0 of AZD1222 vaccination. The origin of this receptor is an adult in good health. This chain's CDR3 is CASSNTTSLAETQYF. The CDR3 DNA reads TGTGCCAGCAGCAATACGACTAGCCTCGCGGAGACCCAGTACTTC.